This T cell receptor (beta chain) was observed in a study of CD8+ T cells in alopecia areata. Study results and limitations: Elevated clonality characterized lesional scalp relative to normal scalp, particularly in alopecia totalis/universalis. Treatment with tofacitinib significantly lowered scalp clonality and reduced expanded CD8+ clones among the top 100. Researchers reported that TCR sharing among patients proved less clear than in mice, possibly HLA-linked.

CDR3 size: 16 residues. V shed 4 bases and J shed 8 bases, with 21 bases lying between them. Germline-derived CDR1 and CDR2 are SEHNR and FQNEAQ (reference sequence). Treatment: oral pan-JAK inhibitor, 5-10 mg twice daily. Comment on this clone: Its antigen remains unknown.

RNA extraction was followed by reverse transcription into cDNA, which acted as the sequencing template. Data came from immunoSEQ multiplex PCR; TCRdb stores just in-frame clones and leaves some out. Here the sample spans fewer than 150,000 clones, approximately 59% being singletons. The TCR sequence derives from a human donor with alopecia areata. V gene TRBV7-9 combines with J gene TRBJ2-4, with D possibly TRBD2 on 5 matching bases. The sample consisted of CD8+ T cells sorted from blood, taken at week 4, from a patient treated with tofacitinib. The CDR3 bases are TGTGCCAGCAGCTCCCCCTCTTCCCGGGGAGAGGACATTCAGTACTTC. It yields the protein CASSSPSSRGEDIQYF.